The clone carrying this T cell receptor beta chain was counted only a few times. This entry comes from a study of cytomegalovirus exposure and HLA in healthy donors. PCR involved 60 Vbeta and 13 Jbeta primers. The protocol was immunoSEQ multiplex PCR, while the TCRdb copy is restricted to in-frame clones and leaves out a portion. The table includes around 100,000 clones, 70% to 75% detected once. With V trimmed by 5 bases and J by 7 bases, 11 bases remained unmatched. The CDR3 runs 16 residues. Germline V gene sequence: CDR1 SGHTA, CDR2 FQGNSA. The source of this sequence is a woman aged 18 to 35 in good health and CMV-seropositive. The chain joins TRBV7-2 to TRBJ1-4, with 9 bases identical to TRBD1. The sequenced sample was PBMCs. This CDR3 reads CASSRKQGQGGEKLFF. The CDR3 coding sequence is TGTGCCAGCAGCCGAAAGCAGGGACAGGGTGGTGAAAAACTGTTTTTT. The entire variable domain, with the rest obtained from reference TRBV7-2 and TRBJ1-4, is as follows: GAGVSQSPSNKVTEKGKDVELRCDPISGHTALYWYRQSLGQGLEFLIYFQGNSAPDKSGLPSDRFSAERTGGSVSTLTIQRTQQEDSAVYLCASSRKQGQGGEKLFFGSGTQLSVL.